This T cell receptor (beta chain) was documented in a study of blood T cell repertoires in COVID-19. This clone occurred once. Libraries were prepared by immunoSEQ multiplex PCR; TCRdb keeps only in-frame clonotypes and omits some of them. This table has some 250,000 clones, approximately 90% appearing once. Sequenced: peripheral blood. The clonotype comes from a man aged 60 to 75 who had recovered from COVID-19.

The CDR3 is CASKGEGLALSGELFF. The DNA of the CDR3 is TGTGCCAGTAAGGGGGAGGGACTAGCACTATCCGGGGAGCTGTTTTTT. The chain is built from TRBV19 and TRBJ2-2; 9 nucleotides line up with TRBD2. The CDR3 sequence is 16 residues long. Trimming took 7 bases from V and 6 from J; bases not matched to a gene: 12. Germline CDR1 reads LNHDA; CDR2 reads SQIVND (reference sequence).